This TCR beta chain originates from a study of beta chain features in type 1 diabetes. Study-wide points: When Type 1 diabetes patients were examined, their TCRB CDR3s proved moderately but significantly shorter in all four CD4+ subsets. It was among patients, rather than healthy donors, that naive, central memory and Treg TCRB repertoires appeared more similar.

All of the isolated RNA was reverse transcribed, so expressed TCRB transcripts were sequenced. Generated by immunoSEQ multiplex PCR, the TCRdb table keeps only in-frame clones and is missing some. The data contain 350,000 to 450,000 clones, about 14% of them singletons. The junction had 1 base not matched to a gene; V was cut back by 0 bases and J by 3 bases. CDR3 length equals 14 residues. Looked up from germline, CDR1 is SGHRS and CDR2 is YFSETQ. Turning to this clone: What it binds is unknown.

Sequenced input: naive CD4+ T cells from blood. The TCR comes from a woman between 18 and 29 years old in good health. The rearrangement links TRBV5-1 to TRBJ2-5; 8 bases are shared with TRBD1. CDR3 residues: CASSLGDRKETQYF. In DNA, the CDR3 is TGCGCCAGCAGCTTGGGGGACAGGAAAGAGACCCAGTACTTC.